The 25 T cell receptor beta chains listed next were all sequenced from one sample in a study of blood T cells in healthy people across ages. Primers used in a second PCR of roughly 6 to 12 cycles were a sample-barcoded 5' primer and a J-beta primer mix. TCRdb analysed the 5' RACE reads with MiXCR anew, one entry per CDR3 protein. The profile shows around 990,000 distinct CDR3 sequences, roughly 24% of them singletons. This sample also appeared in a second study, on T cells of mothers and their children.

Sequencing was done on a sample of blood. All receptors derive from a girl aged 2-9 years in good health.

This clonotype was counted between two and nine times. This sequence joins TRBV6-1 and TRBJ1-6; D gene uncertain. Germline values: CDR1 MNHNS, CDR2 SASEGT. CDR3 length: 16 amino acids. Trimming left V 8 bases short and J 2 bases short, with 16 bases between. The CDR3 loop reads CASGRDPAAYNSPLHF. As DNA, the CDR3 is TGTGCCAGCGGTCGAGATCCCGCGGCCTATAATTCACCCCTCCACTTT.

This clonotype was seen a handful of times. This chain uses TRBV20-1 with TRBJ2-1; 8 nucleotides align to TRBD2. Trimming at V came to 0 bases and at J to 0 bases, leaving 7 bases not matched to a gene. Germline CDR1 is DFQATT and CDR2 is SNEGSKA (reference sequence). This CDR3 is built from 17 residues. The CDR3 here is CSARDAGGGPSYNEQFF. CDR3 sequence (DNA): TGCAGTGCTAGAGATGCAGGCGGGGGGCCCTCCTACAATGAGCAGTTCTTC.

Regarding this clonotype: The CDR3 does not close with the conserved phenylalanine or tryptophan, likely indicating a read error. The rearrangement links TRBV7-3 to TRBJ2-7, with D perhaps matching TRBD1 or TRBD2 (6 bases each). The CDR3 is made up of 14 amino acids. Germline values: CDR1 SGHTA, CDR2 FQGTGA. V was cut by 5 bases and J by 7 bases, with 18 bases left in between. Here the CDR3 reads CASSVDRGPFEQYL. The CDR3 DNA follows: TGTGCCAGCAGCGTGGACCGGGGGCCTTTTGAGCAGTACCTC.

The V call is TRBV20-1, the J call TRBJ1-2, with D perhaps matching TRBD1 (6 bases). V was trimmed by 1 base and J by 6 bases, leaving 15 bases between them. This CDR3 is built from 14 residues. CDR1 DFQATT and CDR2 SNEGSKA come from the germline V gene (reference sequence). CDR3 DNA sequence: TGCAGTGCTAGAGTGGAGAACAGGGTCCATGGCTACACCTTC. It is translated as CSARVENRVHGYTF.

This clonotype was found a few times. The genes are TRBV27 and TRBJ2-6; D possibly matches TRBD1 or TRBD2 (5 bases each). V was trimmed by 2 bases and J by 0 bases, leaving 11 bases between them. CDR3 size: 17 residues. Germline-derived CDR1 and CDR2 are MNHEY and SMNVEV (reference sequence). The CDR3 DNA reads TGTGCCAGCAGTTTAATTGGGGGTTTCTCTGGGGCCAACGTCCTGACTTTC. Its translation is CASSLIGGFSGANVLTF. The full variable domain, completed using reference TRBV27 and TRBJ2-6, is EAQVTQNPRYLITVTGKKLTVTCSQNMNHEYMSWYRQDPGLGLRQIYYSMNVEVTDKGDVPEGYKVSRKEKRNFPLILESPSPNQTSLYFCASSLIGGFSGANVLTFGAGSRLTVL.

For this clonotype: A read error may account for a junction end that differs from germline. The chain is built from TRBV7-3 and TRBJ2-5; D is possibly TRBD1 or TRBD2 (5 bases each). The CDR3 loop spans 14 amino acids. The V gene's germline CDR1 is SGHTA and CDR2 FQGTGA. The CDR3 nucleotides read TGTACCAGCAGCCAGGGACCGTCCGGGGAGACCCAGTACTTC. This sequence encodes CTSSQGPSGETQYF.

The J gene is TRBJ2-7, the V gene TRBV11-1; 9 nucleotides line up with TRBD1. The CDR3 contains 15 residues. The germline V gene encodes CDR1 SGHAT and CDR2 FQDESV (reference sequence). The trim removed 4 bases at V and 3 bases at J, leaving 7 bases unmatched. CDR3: CASSYRGLNLYEQYF. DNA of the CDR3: TGTGCCAGCAGCTACAGGGGGCTCAACCTCTACGAGCAGTACTTC. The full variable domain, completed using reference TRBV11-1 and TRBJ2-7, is EAEVAQSPRYKITEKSQAVAFWCDPISGHATLYWYRQILGQGPELLVQFQDESVVDDSQLPKDRFSAERLKGVDSTLKIQPAELGDSAMYLCASSYRGLNLYEQYFGPGTRLTVT.

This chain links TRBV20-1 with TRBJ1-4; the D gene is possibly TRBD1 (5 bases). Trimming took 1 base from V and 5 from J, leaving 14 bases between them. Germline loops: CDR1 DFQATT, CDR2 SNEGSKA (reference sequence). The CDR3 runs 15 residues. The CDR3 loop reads CSARAKGSGNEKLFF. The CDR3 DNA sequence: TGCAGTGCTAGAGCCAAGGGGTCGGGGAATGAAAAACTGTTTTTT.

Here the CDR3 reads CSAIAGFHYEQYF. DNA for the CDR3: TGCAGCGCCATAGCGGGTTTTCACTACGAGCAGTACTTC. The chain recombines TRBV29-1 with TRBJ2-5, with TRBD2 matching over 7 bases. The end of the DNA fits TRBJ2-7 better, so the J call may be wrong. Germline assignment: CDR1 SQVTM and CDR2 ANQGSEA. The CDR3 consists of 13 residues.

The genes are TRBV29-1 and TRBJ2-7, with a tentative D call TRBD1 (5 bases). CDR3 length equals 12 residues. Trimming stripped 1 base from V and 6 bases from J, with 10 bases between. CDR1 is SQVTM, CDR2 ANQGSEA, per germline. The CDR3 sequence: CSVEGDSSEQYF. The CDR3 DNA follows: TGCAGCGTTGAAGGTGACAGTAGCGAGCAGTACTTC.

CDR3 sequence (DNA): TGCGCCAGCAGTGTCAGCCGAAACAATGAGCAGTTCTTC. Protein product: CASSVSRNNEQFF. The V and J genes are TRBV10-2 and TRBJ2-1, with no clear D. Germline V gives CDR1 WSHSY, CDR2 SAAADI. The CDR3 consists of 13 residues. V gave up 4 bases and J gave up 5 bases, with 9 bases separating them.

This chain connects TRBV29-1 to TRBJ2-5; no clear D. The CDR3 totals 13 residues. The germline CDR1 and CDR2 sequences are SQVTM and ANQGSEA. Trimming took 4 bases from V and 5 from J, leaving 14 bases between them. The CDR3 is CSVVSRVGETQYF. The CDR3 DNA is TGCAGCGTTGTATCAAGGGTGGGGGAGACCCAGTACTTC.

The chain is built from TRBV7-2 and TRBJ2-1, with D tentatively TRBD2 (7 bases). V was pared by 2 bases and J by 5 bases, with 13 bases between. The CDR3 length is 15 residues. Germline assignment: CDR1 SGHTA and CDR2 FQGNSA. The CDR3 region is CASSLIRGANNEQFF. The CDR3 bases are TGTGCCAGCAGCTTAATACGGGGGGCGAACAATGAGCAGTTCTTC.

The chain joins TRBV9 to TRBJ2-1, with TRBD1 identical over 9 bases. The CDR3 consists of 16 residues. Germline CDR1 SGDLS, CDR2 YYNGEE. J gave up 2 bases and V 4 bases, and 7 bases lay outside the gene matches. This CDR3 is CASSPPGTGTYNEQFF. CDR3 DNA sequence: TGTGCCAGCAGCCCCCCTGGGACAGGGACCTACAATGAGCAGTTCTTC.

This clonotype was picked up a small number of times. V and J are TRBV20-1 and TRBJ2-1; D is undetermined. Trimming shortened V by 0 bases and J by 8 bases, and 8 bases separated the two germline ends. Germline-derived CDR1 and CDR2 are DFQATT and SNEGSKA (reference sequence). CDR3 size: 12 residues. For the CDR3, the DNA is TGCAGTGCTAGAGAAAGGTTATATGAGCAGTTCTTC. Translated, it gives CSARERLYEQFF.

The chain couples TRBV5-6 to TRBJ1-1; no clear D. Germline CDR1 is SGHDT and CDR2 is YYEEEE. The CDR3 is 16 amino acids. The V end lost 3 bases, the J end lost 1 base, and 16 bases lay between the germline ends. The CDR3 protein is CASSWGEPWTNTEAFF. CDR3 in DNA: TGTGCCAGCAGCTGGGGAGAGCCTTGGACGAACACTGAAGCTTTCTTT.

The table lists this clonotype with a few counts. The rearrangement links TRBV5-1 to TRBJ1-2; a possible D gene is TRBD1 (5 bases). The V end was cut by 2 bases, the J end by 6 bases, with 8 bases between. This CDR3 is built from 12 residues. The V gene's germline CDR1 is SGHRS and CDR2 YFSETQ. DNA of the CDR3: TGCGCCAGCAGCTTTGGGGACCATGGCTACACCTTC. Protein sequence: CASSFGDHGYTF. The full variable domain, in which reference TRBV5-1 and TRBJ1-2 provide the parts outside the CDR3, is KAGVTQTPRYLIKTRGQQVTLSCSPISGHRSVSWYQQTPGQGLQFLFEYFSETQRNKGNFPGRFSGRQFSNSRSEMNVSTLELGDSALYLCASSFGDHGYTFGSGTRLTVV.

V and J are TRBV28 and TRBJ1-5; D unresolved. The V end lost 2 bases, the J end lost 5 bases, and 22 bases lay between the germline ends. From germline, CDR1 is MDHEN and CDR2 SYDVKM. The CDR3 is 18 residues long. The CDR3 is CASSLPDTQYEVYQPQHF. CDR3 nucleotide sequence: TGTGCCAGCAGTTTACCCGACACCCAGTATGAGGTGTATCAGCCCCAGCATTTT.

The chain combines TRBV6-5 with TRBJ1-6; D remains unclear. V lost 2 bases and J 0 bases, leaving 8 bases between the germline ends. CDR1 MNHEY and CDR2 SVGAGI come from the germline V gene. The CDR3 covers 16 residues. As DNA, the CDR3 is TGTGCCAGCAGTTACGAGCCCCTCTCCTATAATTCACCCCTCCACTTT. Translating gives CASSYEPLSYNSPLHF.

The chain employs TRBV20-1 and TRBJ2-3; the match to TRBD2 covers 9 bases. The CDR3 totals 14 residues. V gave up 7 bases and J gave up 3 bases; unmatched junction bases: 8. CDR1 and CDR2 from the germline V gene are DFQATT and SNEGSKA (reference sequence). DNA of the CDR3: TGCAGTGACTCCCTAGCGGGATTTACAGATACGCAGTATTTT. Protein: CSDSLAGFTDTQYF.

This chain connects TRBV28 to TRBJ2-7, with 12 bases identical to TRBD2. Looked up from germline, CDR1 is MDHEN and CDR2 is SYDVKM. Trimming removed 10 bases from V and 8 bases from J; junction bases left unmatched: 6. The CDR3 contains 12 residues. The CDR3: CATRLAGAQQYF. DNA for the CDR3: TGTGCCACCCGACTAGCGGGAGCCCAGCAGTACTTC.

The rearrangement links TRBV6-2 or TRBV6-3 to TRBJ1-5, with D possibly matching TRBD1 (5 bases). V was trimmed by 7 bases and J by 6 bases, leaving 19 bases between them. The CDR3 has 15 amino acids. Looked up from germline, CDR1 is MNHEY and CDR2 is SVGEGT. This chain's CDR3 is CASTSGPGGVQPQHF. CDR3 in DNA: TGTGCCAGCACCTCGGGACCCGGAGGAGTTCAGCCCCAGCATTTT.

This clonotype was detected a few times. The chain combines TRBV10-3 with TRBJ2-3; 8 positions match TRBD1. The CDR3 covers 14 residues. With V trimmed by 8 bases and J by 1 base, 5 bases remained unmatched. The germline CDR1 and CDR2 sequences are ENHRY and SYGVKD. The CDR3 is CAISGGEGTDTQYF. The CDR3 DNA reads TGTGCCATCTCAGGGGGCGAGGGCACAGATACGCAGTATTTT.

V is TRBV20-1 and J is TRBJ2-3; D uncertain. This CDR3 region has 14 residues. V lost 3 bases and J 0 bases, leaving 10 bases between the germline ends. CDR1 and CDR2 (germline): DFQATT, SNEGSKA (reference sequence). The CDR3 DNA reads TGCAGTGCTAGGACCGGGCTAAGCACAGATACGCAGTATTTT. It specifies CSARTGLSTDTQYF.

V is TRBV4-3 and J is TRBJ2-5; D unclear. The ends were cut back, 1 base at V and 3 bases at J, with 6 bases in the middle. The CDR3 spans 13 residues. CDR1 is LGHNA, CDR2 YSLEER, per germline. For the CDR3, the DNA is TGCGCCAGCAGCCAAGTCACGAAAGAGACCCAGTACTTC. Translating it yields CASSQVTKETQYF.